Relative to its sample, the clone carrying this T cell receptor (beta chain) is medium-sized (0.01 to 0.1%). Its antigen is as yet unknown. This CDR3 has 15 amino acids. CDR1 and CDR2 (germline): KGHSH, LQKENI. The ends lost 0 bases at V and 6 bases at J; junction bases unmatched: 3. TCRdb re-called the reads with MiXCR, one entry per CDR3 protein. This sample has around 17,000 distinct CDR3 sequences, with 20% to 25% found just once. The sample belongs to a study of liver allograft versus peripheral blood T cells. Across the whole study: Comparative analysis was performed on T cell receptor repertoires from transplanted livers and from recipients' peripheral blood. General study results and limits: The authors reported that T cell receptor repertoires inside liver allografts differed from those in peripheral blood.

This chain links TRBV18 with TRBJ2-1; 9 bases line up with TRBD1. The sequence derives from a human patient who had a liver transplant. The graft donor may have contributed some T cells. The CDR3 reads CASSPPGTGRNEQFF. In DNA form, the CDR3 reads TGTGCCAGCTCACCACCGGGGACAGGGCGCAATGAGCAGTTCTTC. Full variable domain (remainder filled in from reference TRBV18 and TRBJ2-1): NAGVMQNPRHLVRRRGQEARLRCSPMKGHSHVYWYRQLPEEGLKFMVYLQKENIIDESGMPKERFSAEFPKEGPSILRIQQVVRGDSAAYFCASSPPGTGRNEQFFGPGTRLTVL.